These 20 T cell receptor beta chains were sequenced from one sample in a study of cytomegalovirus exposure and HLA in healthy donors. With 60 Vbeta and 13 Jbeta primers, the PCR was carried out. The method was immunoSEQ multiplex PCR; TCRdb's version includes in-frame clones alone and lacks a portion of them. The sample includes about 110,000 clones, approximately 70% of them seen just once. The specimen sequenced was PBMCs. The receptors were gathered from a man aged 35-49 years in good health and CMV-seropositive.

This clone has just one count. CDR3 residues: CASSEALGQGDEKLFF. In DNA form, the CDR3 reads TGTGCCAGCAGTGAAGCGCTGGGACAGGGCGATGAAAAACTGTTTTTT. V usage is TRBV6-1 and J usage is TRBJ1-4, with 9 bases identical to TRBD1. The CDR3 length is 16 residues. Losses at the gene ends were 0 bases for V and 6 bases for J; bases not matched to a gene: 5. Germline loops: CDR1 MNHNS, CDR2 SASEGT.

The chain has TRBV19 and TRBJ1-3; no reliable D call. Germline V CDR1 and CDR2: LNHDA, SQIVND (reference sequence). V lost 5 bases and J lost 4, with 12 bases in between. The length of the CDR3 is 14 residues. Here the CDR3 reads CASSPAQIGNTIYF. CDR3 nucleotide sequence: TGTGCCAGTAGTCCCGCACAGATCGGAAACACCATATATTTT. Full variable domain (remainder filled in from reference TRBV19 and TRBJ1-3): DGGITQSPKYLFRKEGQNVTLSCEQNLNHDAMYWYRQDPGQGLRLIYYSQIVNDFQKGDIAEGYSVSREKKESFPLTVTSAQKNPTAFYLCASSPAQIGNTIYFGEGSWLTVV.

This rearrangement joins TRBV21-1 to TRBJ1-2; the table's TRBD1 call for D was not verified on the DNA. TRBV21-1 is recorded as a pseudogene. This CDR3 contains 15 residues. The CDR3 bases are TGTGCCAGCAGCAGGGACAGCCGACTTAACTATGGCTACACCTTC. This gives the protein CASSRDSRLNYGYTF.

This chain connects TRBV5-4 to TRBJ2-7; 7 bases are shared with TRBD1. Germline loops: CDR1 SGHNT, CDR2 YYREEE (reference sequence). With 0 bases clipped from V and 3 bases from J, the junction kept 6 bases outside the gene matches. The CDR3 sequence is 15 residues long. The CDR3 loop is CASSLGRTGIYEQYV. DNA for the CDR3: TGTGCCAGCAGCTTGGGACGGACAGGAATCTACGAGCAGTACGTC.

The DNA of the CDR3 is TGTGCCAGCAGGCAAGGACAGGGGGCAAATCACGAGCAGTACTTC. It yields the protein CASRQGQGANHEQYF. The rearrangement uses TRBV6-1 and TRBJ2-7, with 11 bases that match TRBD1. With V trimmed by 6 bases and J by 5 bases, 9 bases remained unmatched. Germline V gene lookup returns CDR1 MNHNS and CDR2 SASEGT. The CDR3 totals 15 residues.

This sequence joins TRBV10-3 and TRBJ1-2, with D possibly being TRBD1 (5 bases). Between the trimmed V and J ends, which lost 0 bases and 6 bases, there was a span of 14 bases. The CDR3 extends over 15 amino acids. Germline loops: CDR1 ENHRY, CDR2 SYGVKD. The CDR3 DNA follows: TGTGCCATCAGTGAGTCGGGGAATGGACATAATGGCTACACCTTC. Amino acid sequence: CAISESGNGHNGYTF.

J is TRBJ2-3 and V is TRBV9, with 9 bases matching TRBD1. The CDR3 runs 16 residues. Per the germline V gene, CDR1 is SGDLS and CDR2 is YYNGEE. Germline trimming cut 0 bases from V and 6 bases from J; bases unmatched to any gene: 8. The CDR3 loop is CASSVDARTGEDTQYF. DNA of the CDR3: TGTGCCAGCAGCGTAGATGCCCGGACAGGGGAGGATACGCAGTATTTT.

This rearrangement joins TRBV7-2 to TRBJ2-5; D gene unclear. Between the trimmed V and J ends, which lost 1 base and 6 bases, there was a span of 9 bases. Germline values: CDR1 SGHTA, CDR2 FQGNSA. This CDR3 is 13 amino acids long. The DNA of the CDR3 is TGTGCCAGCAGCTTAGGGGCCAAGAAGACCCAGTACTTC. This translates into CASSLGAKKTQYF.

The rearrangement joins TRBV4-3 to TRBJ2-5; D not resolved. V shed 1 base and J shed 3 bases, with 12 bases lying between them. The CDR3 is 15 residues long. Germline assignment: CDR1 LGHNA and CDR2 YSLEER. The chain's CDR3 is CASSQGGGGKETQYF. CDR3 DNA: TGCGCCAGCAGCCAAGGTGGCGGCGGAAAAGAGACCCAGTACTTC.

This clone has only one observation. The chain has TRBV15 and TRBJ2-3; 9 bases are shared with TRBD2. The CDR3 consists of 16 residues. V shed 1 base, J shed 6 bases, and the junction held 8 bases outside the gene matches. Germline CDR1 reads LNHNV; CDR2 reads YYDKDF (reference sequence). The CDR3, as DNA: TGTGCCACCAGCAGAGTTGTTATAGCGGGGGTGGATACGCAGTATTTT. Amino acids: CATSRVVIAGVDTQYF. The full variable domain, in which reference TRBV15 and TRBJ2-3 provide the parts outside the CDR3, is DAMVIQNPRYQVTQFGKPVTLSCSQTLNHNVMYWYQQKSSQAPKLLFHYYDKDFNNEADTPDNFQSRRPNTSFCFLDIRSPGLGDTAMYLCATSRVVIAGVDTQYFGPGTRLTVL.

The rearrangement links TRBV30 to TRBJ1-4, with D possibly matching TRBD1 (6 bases). The CDR3 consists of 16 residues. Germline CDR1 and CDR2: GTSNPN and SVGIG (reference sequence). The germline V and J ends were trimmed by 3 bases and 0 bases, with 14 bases remaining between them. CDR3 protein: CAWRGQLAATNEKLFF. In DNA, the CDR3 is TGTGCCTGGAGAGGACAGCTCGCTGCAACTAATGAAAAACTGTTTTTT.

The J gene is TRBJ1-2, the V gene TRBV28; TRBD1 aligns across 7 bases. This CDR3 has 16 amino acids. V gave up 6 bases and J gave up 3 bases; unmatched junction bases: 13. Germline CDR1 reads MDHEN; CDR2 reads SYDVKM. The chain's CDR3 is CASSPIGTEFDYGYTF. CDR3 sequence (DNA): TGTGCCAGCAGCCCAATCGGGACAGAGTTTGACTATGGCTACACCTTC.

The rearrangement joins TRBV5-6 to TRBJ2-7, with D possibly matching TRBD2 (5 bases). Between the trimmed V and J ends, which lost 1 base and 0 bases, there was a span of 14 bases. Germline V gene sequence: CDR1 SGHDT, CDR2 YYEEEE. The CDR3 is 16 amino acids. CDR3 sequence (DNA): TGTGCCAGCAGCTTGCTTACGGGATGGACCTCCTACGAGCAGTACGTC. This gives the protein CASSLLTGWTSYEQYV.

This chain connects TRBV5-5 to TRBJ2-7; possibly TRBD2 for D (5 bases). Trimming removed 1 base at V and 5 bases at J, with 7 bases between. Germline CDR1 SGHKS, CDR2 YYEKEE (reference sequence). The CDR3 is made up of 12 amino acids. CDR3 protein: CASSLSGDEQYF. The CDR3 DNA reads TGTGCCAGCAGCTTGAGCGGAGACGAGCAGTACTTC.

The sample holds a few counts of this clone. The J gene is TRBJ1-4, the V gene TRBV7-9; 7 bases match TRBD1. The germline V gene has CDR1 SEHNR and CDR2 FQNEAQ (reference sequence). CDR3 size: 15 residues. Trimming at V came to 5 bases and at J to 3 bases, leaving 6 bases not matched to a gene. In nucleotides, the CDR3 is TGTGCCAGCAGCGCGAGGGGGCTGGCTAATGAAAAACTGTTTTTT. Its protein is CASSARGLANEKLFF.

The rearrangement joins TRBV14 to TRBJ1-1; 8 bases line up with TRBD1. V gave up 3 bases and J gave up 5 bases; unmatched junction bases: 8. The CDR3 has 15 amino acids. Germline V gives CDR1 SGHDN, CDR2 FVKESK. The CDR3 DNA sequence: TGTGCCAGCAGCCAGAGGACAGGGCTTTGGACTGAAGCTTTCTTT. It yields the protein CASSQRTGLWTEAFF.

The chain couples TRBV4-3 to TRBJ1-1; D may be TRBD1 (5 bases). Trimming removed 1 base at V and 0 bases at J, with 9 bases between. Germline CDR1 reads LGHNA; CDR2 reads YSLEER. The length of the CDR3 is 15 residues. CDR3 DNA: TGCGCCAGCAGCCAAGGAGCAGGGATGAACACTGAAGCTTTCTTT. It encodes CASSQGAGMNTEAFF.

The chain recombines TRBV5-1 with TRBJ2-1, with 8 nucleotides matching TRBD2. The length of the CDR3 is 15 residues. J lost 5 bases, V lost 5 bases, and 9 bases had no gene match. Looked up from germline, CDR1 is SGHRS and CDR2 is YFSETQ. The CDR3 loop reads CASSFASGSNNEQFF. DNA for the CDR3: TGCGCCAGCAGTTTTGCTAGCGGGTCGAACAATGAGCAGTTCTTC.

The chain employs TRBV7-6 and TRBJ2-2; D might be TRBD1 (5 bases). This CDR3 is built from 16 residues. Trimming took 4 bases from V and 5 from J, leaving 17 bases between them. Germline assignment: CDR1 SGHVS and CDR2 FNYEAQ. As DNA, the CDR3 is TGTGCCAGCAGCTCTCCCCTGAGGCAGGGAACCGGGGAGCTGTTTTTT. Residues: CASSSPLRQGTGELFF.

This chain uses TRBV6-4 with TRBJ2-7; possible D gene TRBD2, 6 bases. CDR3 length: 12 residues. Germline V gene lookup returns CDR1 MRHNA and CDR2 SNTAGT. The chain's CDR3 is CASRDYGYEQYV. CDR3 DNA sequence: TGTGCCAGCAGGGACTACGGGTACGAGCAGTACGTC.